Below, 12 T cell receptor beta chains from the same sample are listed, as sequenced in a study of blood T cell repertoires in COVID-19. Some clones are missing from TCRdb's copy, which holds only in-frame ones; the method was immunoSEQ multiplex PCR. The top ten clones hold 10% to 15% of a sample with about 60,000 clones, 78% of them seen once. The sample consisted of peripheral blood. Source of these receptors: a man at least 80 years old with acute or convalescent COVID-19.

CDR3 region: CASSQSGRSTDTQYF. The CDR3 region has the DNA TGCGCCAGCAGTCAGAGCGGGCGAAGCACAGATACGCAGTATTTT. The chain carries TRBV4-1 and TRBJ2-3; a weak D match, TRBD2 (6 bases). Germline V gene sequence: CDR1 MGHRA, CDR2 YSYEKL. The V end lost 6 bases, the J end lost 0 bases, and 13 bases lay between the germline ends. The CDR3 sequence is 15 residues long.

The genes are TRBV24-1 and TRBJ1-2; D not certain. Germline V gives CDR1 KGHDR, CDR2 SFDVKD. The CDR3 spans 15 residues. The ends were cut back, 4 bases at V and 3 bases at J, with 14 bases in the middle. The CDR3 coding sequence is TGTGCCACCAGTGACCCCGCGGGAGGGCACTATGGCTACACCTTC. As protein: CATSDPAGGHYGYTF.

This clone was recorded only once. The chain employs TRBV4-1 and TRBJ2-7; TRBD1 matches at 7 bases. CDR1 is MGHRA and CDR2 is YSYEKL in the germline V gene. CDR3 length equals 13 residues. V gave up 5 bases and J gave up 3 bases; unmatched junction bases: 4. The CDR3 is CASSLGQNYEQYF. CDR3 nucleotides: TGCGCCAGCAGCTTGGGACAGAACTACGAGCAGTACTTC.

This clone was recorded once. The chain uses TRBV7-9 and TRBJ1-2; the match to TRBD1 covers 7 bases. This CDR3 contains 13 residues. Trimming at V came to 5 bases and at J to 7 bases, leaving 7 bases not matched to a gene. Germline V gene lookup returns CDR1 SEHNR and CDR2 FQNEAQ (reference sequence). CDR3 coding DNA: TGTGCCAGCAGCCCCACACAGGGGCTTGGCTACACCTTC. It specifies CASSPTQGLGYTF.

The rearrangement links TRBV5-4 to TRBJ2-7; 7 bases agree with TRBD2. The germline CDR1 and CDR2 sequences are SGHNT and YYREEE (reference sequence). The V segment lost 1 base and the J segment 6 bases; nucleotides outside the gene matches: 7. The CDR3 has 14 amino acids. The CDR3 loop is CASSLPAGSSEQYF. CDR3 coding DNA: TGTGCCAGCAGCTTGCCAGCGGGGAGTTCCGAGCAGTACTTC. The variable domain in full, completed from reference TRBV5-4 and TRBJ2-7, reads ETGVTQSPTHLIKTRGQQVTLRCSSQSGHNTVSWYQQALGQGPQFIFQYYREEENGRGNFPPRFSGLQFPNYSSELNVNALELDDSALYLCASSLPAGSSEQYFGPGTRLTVT.

The chain has TRBV28 and TRBJ1-1; 9 nucleotides agree with TRBD1. The CDR3 runs 16 residues. Germline CDR1 is MDHEN and CDR2 is SYDVKM. V shed 7 bases, J shed 10 bases, and the junction held 19 bases outside the gene matches. CDR3 nucleotide sequence: TGTGCCAGCAAACCACCGCTGGCCGGGACAGGGATGAGAGCTTTCTTT. Protein: CASKPPLAGTGMRAFF.

The V call is TRBV19, the J call TRBJ1-6; the D is unclear. CDR1 is LNHDA, CDR2 SQIVND, per germline (reference sequence). This CDR3 has 13 amino acids. V was pared by 0 bases and J by 11 bases, with 8 bases between. The CDR3 region is CASSIDGVTPLHF. CDR3 sequence (DNA): TGTGCCAGTAGTATAGACGGGGTCACACCCCTCCACTTT. The complete variable domain, with remaining parts taken from reference TRBV19 and TRBJ1-6, reads DGGITQSPKYLFRKEGQNVTLSCEQNLNHDAMYWYRQDPGQGLRLIYYSQIVNDFQKGDIAEGYSVSREKKESFPLTVTSAQKNPTAFYLCASSIDGVTPLHFGNGTRLTVT.

J is TRBJ2-1 and V is TRBV13; the D gene is possibly TRBD2 (6 bases). Trimming took 4 bases from V and 0 from J, leaving 25 bases between them. The germline V gene has CDR1 PRHDT and CDR2 FYEKMQ (reference sequence). The CDR3 is 20 amino acids. CDR3 nucleotide sequence: TGTGCCAGCAGCTCTCGGGACTCCCCGGAGGATTGGAGCTCCTACAATGAGCAGTTCTTC. Translated, it gives CASSSRDSPEDWSSYNEQFF.

J is TRBJ1-2 and V is TRBV3-1 (or the pseudogene TRBV3-2); TRBD1 is a possible D gene (6 bases). This CDR3 spans 17 amino acids. V lost 1 base and J 2 bases, leaving 17 bases between the germline ends. Germline V gene sequence: CDR1 LGHDT, CDR2 YNNKEL (reference sequence). The CDR3 DNA is TGTGCCAGCAGCCAAGGGCAGGGGCTGTCAGAAAACTATGGCTACACCTTC. This encodes CASSQGQGLSENYGYTF.

CDR3 DNA: TGTGCCAGCAGGTACTGGACTAGCGGGCGAGATACGCAGTATTTT. As protein: CASRYWTSGRDTQYF. This sequence joins TRBV2 and TRBJ2-3; 11 positions match TRBD2. V shed 6 bases and J 5 bases; nucleotides not matched to a gene: 7. Germline CDR1 SNHLY, CDR2 FYNNEI. The CDR3 runs to 15 residues.

CDR3 DNA sequence: TGTGCCAGTAGCCAGACAGCGAATAATGAAAAACTGTTTTTT. Translated, it gives CASSQTANNEKLFF. This chain connects TRBV19 to TRBJ1-4, with D perhaps TRBD1 (5 bases). The V and J ends lost 6 bases and 4 bases respectively, with 12 bases between them. Germline V gene data show CDR1 as LNHDA and CDR2 as SQIVND (reference sequence). The CDR3 is 14 amino acids.

On this clone itself: The sample holds other DNA sequences that translate to the same CDR3. The chain employs TRBV19 and TRBJ2-7, with D perhaps matching TRBD2 (5 bases). V dropped 3 bases and J dropped 0 bases, with 6 bases sitting between them. Germline V CDR1 and CDR2: LNHDA, SQIVND (reference sequence). This CDR3 region has 13 residues. The CDR3 is CASSIRDSYEQYF. CDR3 nucleotide sequence: TGTGCCAGTAGTATTCGGGACTCCTACGAGCAGTACTTC. Combining the CDR3 with reference TRBV19 and TRBJ2-7 gives the whole variable domain DGGITQSPKYLFRKEGQNVTLSCEQNLNHDAMYWYRQDPGQGLRLIYYSQIVNDFQKGDIAEGYSVSREKKESFPLTVTSAQKNPTAFYLCASSIRDSYEQYFGPGTRLTVT.